The rows below give T cell receptor beta chains drawn from one sample of a study of control samples from healthy donors and cancer patients. Sequenced by immunoSEQ multiplex PCR; TCRdb stores in-frame clones only, minus some. The data contain about 130,000 clones, less than 95% of them seen just once; the ten biggest clones take up more than 6.5%. Material for sequencing was blood. These receptors originate from a man between 18 and 29 years old in good health. Both conserved end residues are part of each CDR3. A D gene is named only where the DNA matches it firmly. Size values are once, few and many counts, or a class for expanded clones, and some rows have none.

v_gene,d_gene,abundance,j_gene,CDR3nt,CDR3aa
TRBV4-1,-,once,TRBJ2-7,TGCGCCAGCAGCCGGACTGCGGGACGGTTCTCCTACGAGCAGTACTTC,CASSRTAGRFSYEQYF
TRBV2,TRBD1,-,TRBJ1-2,TGTGCCAGCAGTGTACAGGGGAACTATGGCTACACCTTC,CASSVQGNYGYTF
TRBV4-1,TRBD1,-,TRBJ2-3,TGCGCCAGCAGCCAAGCAGGACAGGGGGCTGTCACAGATACGCAGTATTTT,CASSQAGQGAVTDTQYF
TRBV5-1,TRBD2,-,TRBJ2-3,TGCGCCAGCAGCTTGTCAAGCGGGGGGGCCGCAGATACGCAGTATTTT,CASSLSSGGAADTQYF
TRBV6-5,-,-,TRBJ1-5,TGTGCCAGCAGTTCCCTCGGCGGGGAAGGACAGCCCCAGCATTTT,CASSSLGGEGQPQHF
TRBV6-2/TRBV6-3,-,few,TRBJ2-5,TGTGCCAGCAGTTACGGAGAGACCCAGTACTTC,CASSYGETQYF
TRBV12-5,-,-,TRBJ2-3,TGTGCTAGTGGTTTGGTACAAAGCCCTGGGTCGATGGATACGCAGTATTTT,CASGLVQSPGSMDTQYF
TRBV6-1,-,-,TRBJ1-2,TGTGCCAGCAGTGAGACAGGAGGTCAAGGCTACACCTTC,CASSETGGQGYTF
TRBV7-9,TRBD1,-,TRBJ1-2,TGTGCCAGCAGCTTAGCAGGGACAGACTCCTATGGCTACACCTTC,CASSLAGTDSYGYTF
TRBV30,-,-,TRBJ1-2,TGTGCCTGGAAGCAGAACTATGGCTACACCTTC,CAWKQNYGYTF
TRBV6-5,-,-,TRBJ1-4,TGTGCCAGCAGCTCACCTGCAACTAATGAAAAACTGTTTTTT,CASSSPATNEKLFF
TRBV5-1,-,-,TRBJ2-7,TGCGCCAGCAGGAGTGCAGGAACCTACGAGCAGTACTTC,CASRSAGTYEQYF
TRBV29-1,-,once,TRBJ2-1,TGCAGCGTTGTTCACGGGGGCCTATCCTACAATGAGCAGTTCTTC,CSVVHGGLSYNEQFF
TRBV4-1,TRBD1,-,TRBJ1-3,TGCGCCAGCAGCCTGGGACAGACTATTGGAAACACCATATATTTT,CASSLGQTIGNTIYF
TRBV27,-,once,TRBJ1-5,TGTGCCAGCAGTTTATCGCCTAGCAATCAGCCCCAGCATTTT,CASSLSPSNQPQHF
TRBV7-6,-,-,TRBJ2-1,TGTGCCAGCAGCTTAGAGGGGTTTGAGCAGTTCTTC,CASSLEGFEQFF
TRBV18,-,-,TRBJ2-1,TGTGCCAGCTCACTCCACCGGGGAAACGAGCAGTTCTTC,CASSLHRGNEQFF
TRBV2,-,-,TRBJ1-1,TGTGCCAGCAGTCGAGAAGGGGGGAACACTGAAGCTTTCTTT,CASSREGGNTEAFF
TRBV11-2,TRBD1,-,TRBJ1-4,TGTGCCAGCAGCACATACCTACCGGGACAGGGTGGTGAAAAACTGTTTTTT,CASSTYLPGQGGEKLFF
TRBV11-1,-,-,TRBJ2-3,TGTGCCAGCAGCCTGGGTCTCGGGGCAGATACGCAGTATTTT,CASSLGLGADTQYF
TRBV5-4,TRBD1,-,TRBJ1-4,TGTGCCAGCAGCACCCTGGACAGGGGGAACGAAAAACTGTTTTTT,CASSTLDRGNEKLFF
TRBV13,-,few,TRBJ1-1,TGTGCCAGTAAAAAGCAAACAGCGAACACTGAAGCTTTCTTT,CASKKQTANTEAFF
TRBV3-1/TRBV3-2,-,-,TRBJ2-5,TGTGCCAGCAGCCAAGAAGCGACTAGTCAGACCCAGTACTTC,CASSQEATSQTQYF
TRBV9,-,-,TRBJ2-5,TGTGCCAGCAGCGTATCCTTGGGAGTCCAAGAGACCCAGTACTTC,CASSVSLGVQETQYF
TRBV15,-,-,TRBJ2-5,TGTGCCACCAGCAGAGGGTCATTAGAGACCCAGTACTTC,CATSRGSLETQYF
TRBV9,TRBD2,-,TRBJ2-3,TGTGCCAGCAGCGCGACTAGCGGGGGCACAGATACGCAGTATTTT,CASSATSGGTDTQYF
TRBV18,TRBD1,-,TRBJ2-7,TGTGCCAGCTCACCAACAGGGGGCGTCTACGAGCAGTACTTC,CASSPTGGVYEQYF
TRBV5-4,-,-,TRBJ1-1,TGTGCCAGCAGCCCCGGTAGAAGCCTTCTCTACACTGAAGCTTTCTTT,CASSPGRSLLYTEAFF
TRBV12-5,TRBD2,-,TRBJ2-5,TGTGCTAGTGGTTTGGTGACTAGCGGGCGGGAGACCCAGTACTTC,CASGLVTSGRETQYF
TRBV7-9,TRBD1,-,TRBJ1-4,TGTGCCAGCAGCCCCCGGGACAGCTATGAAAAACTGTTTTTT,CASSPRDSYEKLFF
TRBV6-5,-,-,TRBJ1-5,TGTGCCAGCAGGGGACACAGCCCCAATCAGCCCCAGCATTTT,CASRGHSPNQPQHF
TRBV7-9,-,-,TRBJ2-4,TGTGCCAGCAGCCAAACCCTCGAACGCAGCAAAAACATTCAGTACTTC,CASSQTLERSKNIQYF
TRBV7-2,-,-,TRBJ1-4,TGTGCCAGCAGCTTAGTAGGAGGCGGTGAAAAACTGTTTTTT,CASSLVGGGEKLFF
TRBV6-5,-,-,TRBJ1-6,TGTGCCAGCAGTTACAGGAAGGGAGGGTCACCCCTCCACTTT,CASSYRKGGSPLHF
TRBV18,TRBD1,few,TRBJ2-7,TGTGCCAGCTCACCCCGGGACAGGGCTGGAGCGGACGAGCAGTACTTC,CASSPRDRAGADEQYF
TRBV4-1,-,-,TRBJ1-5,TGCGCCAGCTATACCAGAAGGGGTGCTGGTCAGCCCCAGCATTTT,CASYTRRGAGQPQHF
TRBV19,-,few,TRBJ1-5,TGTGCCAGTAGTATTGGGTATAGCAATCAGCCCCAGCATTTT,CASSIGYSNQPQHF